The rows below give T cell receptor beta chains drawn from one sample of a study of T cells after posttransplantation cyclophosphamide. The data were produced by immunoSEQ multiplex PCR, yet TCRdb's version contains in-frame clones alone and is incomplete. The sample is made up of approximately 41,000 clones, none counted only once. The sequenced sample consisted of PBMCs. These receptors all come from a man aged 50 to 59 in good health, CMV-negative, and a related stem cell transplant donor. The CDR3 runs from the conserved cysteine through the conserved F or W. A D gene is named only where the DNA matches it firmly. Size values are once, few and many counts, or a class for expanded clones, and some rows have none.

v_gene,d_gene,j_gene,abundance,CDR3nt,CDR3aa
TRBV7-7,NA,TRBJ1-1,many,TGTGCTAGCAGTCCCCACGAGGGAAACACTGAAGCTTTCTTT,CASSPHEGNTEAFF
TRBV4-1,TRBD1,TRBJ2-5,few,TGCGCCAGCAGCCAGAACCACGGGACAGGGGGAGAGACCCAGTACTTC,CASSQNHGTGGETQYF
TRBV5-5,NA,TRBJ2-3,many,TGTGCCAGCAGCTTGACAGGAGCTCAAGATACGCAGTATTTT,CASSLTGAQDTQYF
TRBV18,NA,TRBJ2-7,few,TGTGCCAGCTCCCGGGGTCCCCGATCCGAGCAGTACTTC,CASSRGPRSEQYF
TRBV5-6,TRBD1,TRBJ2-3,many,TGTGCCAGCAGCTTAGACAGGGGGCCTTCACCCACAGATACGCAGTATTTT,CASSLDRGPSPTDTQYF
TRBV5-1,TRBD1,TRBJ1-4,many,TGCGCCAGCAGCAACACAGGGGCAACTAATGAAAAACTGTTTTTT,CASSNTGATNEKLFF
TRBV5-1,TRBD1,TRBJ2-7,many,TGCGCCAGCAGAGGGACAGCTACTTACGAGCAGTACTTC,CASRGTATYEQYF
TRBV16,TRBD1,TRBJ1-4,few,TGTGCCAGCAGCCCTAGACAGGGACCTAATGAAAAACTGTTTTTT,CASSPRQGPNEKLFF
TRBV14,TRBD2,TRBJ2-2,many,TGTGCCAGCAGCTCCGGACTAGTATTCGGGGAGCTGTTTTTT,CASSSGLVFGELFF
TRBV9,NA,TRBJ2-7,NA,TGTGCCAGCAGCGTAGAAGGGGTAGACGAGCAGTACTTC,CASSVEGVDEQYF
TRBV15,NA,TRBJ2-5,many,TGTGCCACCAGCAGTCACATTTCGCCCCAGTACTTC,CATSSHISPQYF
TRBV27,TRBD2,TRBJ2-3,many,TGTGCCAGCAGTGTTCTAGCGGTTGATACGCAGTATTTT,CASSVLAVDTQYF
TRBV29-1,NA,TRBJ1-2,many,TGCAGCGCCGGGGAAGAGGGTCCTGGCTACACCTTC,CSAGEEGPGYTF
TRBV7-9,TRBD1,TRBJ1-1,many,TGTGCCAGCAGCCGACAGGGTAGCACTGAAGCTTTCTTT,CASSRQGSTEAFF
TRBV18,NA,TRBJ1-1,many,TGTGCCAGCTCACCGGGAAGGGGTGGTCGCACTGAAGCTTTCTTT,CASSPGRGGRTEAFF
TRBV2,NA,TRBJ1-1,many,TGTGCCAGCAGCCAATCAGGGAACACTGAAGCTTTCTTT,CASSQSGNTEAFF
TRBV27,NA,TRBJ1-3,many,TGTGCCAGCAGTTCCAGGGCCTCTGGAAACACCATATATTTT,CASSSRASGNTIYF
TRBV29-1,TRBD1,TRBJ2-7,many,TGCAGCGTAGGGACAGGGGACTCCTACGAGCAGTACTTC,CSVGTGDSYEQYF
TRBV6-1,NA,TRBJ1-1,many,TGTGCCAGCAGGAGGGAGAGTAACACTGAAGCTTTCTTT,CASRRESNTEAFF
TRBV11-2,TRBD2,TRBJ2-1,many,TGTGCCAGCAGCTCGTATGAGCGGGGGGGCATTAATGAGCAGTTCTTC,CASSSYERGGINEQFF
TRBV6-4,TRBD2,TRBJ2-1,many,TGTGCCAGCAGTCCTCAGCGGGAGGGCCCCTACAATGAGCAGTTCTTC,CASSPQREGPYNEQFF
TRBV18,NA,TRBJ1-1,many,TGTGCCAGCTCATCAACAGGTACCATGAACACTGAAGCTTTCTTT,CASSSTGTMNTEAFF
TRBV20-1,NA,TRBJ1-1,many,TGCAGTGCCCAGGAGGGCACTGAAGCTTTCTTT,CSAQEGTEAFF
TRBV5-1,TRBD2,TRBJ2-7,many,TGCGCCAGCAGCTCGGATATTTGGCGGGAGGGTTCCTACGAGCAGTACTTC,CASSSDIWREGSYEQYF
TRBV7-9,NA,TRBJ1-3,many,TGTGCCAGCGGCAGGGGTAGAAGCTCTGGAAACACCATATATTTT,CASGRGRSSGNTIYF
TRBV5-5,NA,TRBJ1-4,few,TGTGCCAGCAGCTTGCAGGGTGTGGATGAAAAACTGTTTTTT,CASSLQGVDEKLFF
TRBV10-1,TRBD2,TRBJ2-1,many,TGCGCCAGCGGACTAGCGGGAGCTAGTGAGCAGTTCTTC,CASGLAGASEQFF
TRBV5-1,TRBD1,TRBJ2-1,many,TGCGCCAGCAGCCCGGGACAGGGGCATAATGAGCAGTTCTTC,CASSPGQGHNEQFF
TRBV7-8,TRBD1,TRBJ2-7,many,TGTGCCAGCAGCTTTCGACAGGGGGGGGTAGCCGTCTTCTACGAGCAGTACTTC,CASSFRQGGVAVFYEQYF
TRBV6-6,TRBD1,TRBJ2-3,many,TGTGCCACCAGAAGGGGACAGGGGTTTACAGATACGCAGTATTTT,CATRRGQGFTDTQYF
TRBV7-9,NA,TRBJ2-5,NA,TGTGCCAGCAGCTTACCCAGTCAAGAGACCCAGTACTTC,CASSLPSQETQYF
TRBV5-1,NA,TRBJ2-7,few,TGCGCCAGCAGCTCTGGTCGGTACGAGCAGTACTTC,CASSSGRYEQYF
TRBV4-2,NA,TRBJ1-1,many,TGTGCCAGCAGCCAAATGACAGGCAAGTACACTGAAGCTTTCTTT,CASSQMTGKYTEAFF
TRBV4-2,NA,TRBJ2-7,many,TGTGCCAGCAGCCACTCGGTCCAGGGCCAAGGACCCCCCGAGCAGTACTTC,CASSHSVQGQGPPEQYF
TRBV4-3,NA,TRBJ2-5,many,TGCGCCAGCAGTCGGGACTTCAAAGAGACCCAGTACTTC,CASSRDFKETQYF
TRBV5-8,NA,TRBJ2-1,many,TGTGCCAGCGGCCCAGGGATCTCCTACAATGAGCAGTTCTTC,CASGPGISYNEQFF
TRBV9,NA,TRBJ1-1,few,TGTGCCAGCGGCCCCCGGGGGGTGGATGAAGCTTTCTTT,CASGPRGVDEAFF
TRBV9,NA,TRBJ2-1,few,TGTGCCAGCAGCGTATACGGGGGAGAATCCGGCAATGAGCAGTTCTTC,CASSVYGGESGNEQFF
TRBV5-1,NA,TRBJ2-7,NA,TGCGCCAGCAGCTGGAGGTCCGGGGTAGACGAGCAGTACTTC,CASSWRSGVDEQYF
TRBV5-4,NA,TRBJ2-5,many,TGTGCCAGCAGCTTAAGTGCGGCGGATCGAGAGACCCAGTACTTC,CASSLSAADRETQYF
TRBV7-9,TRBD1,TRBJ2-2,many,TGTGCCAGCAGCGGCTACGGACAGGGGAACACCGGGGAGCTGTTTTTT,CASSGYGQGNTGELFF
TRBV2,TRBD1,TRBJ1-4,many,TGTGCCAGCACTGGGACAGCCAATGAAAAACTGTTTTTT,CASTGTANEKLFF
TRBV7-8,NA,TRBJ2-7,many,TGTGCCAGCAGCTTTTACTACGAGCAGTACTTC,CASSFYYEQYF
TRBV27,TRBD1,TRBJ1-6,many,TGTGCCAGCAGTTTTCAGGGGGCCGGCTCACCCCTCCACTTT,CASSFQGAGSPLHF
TRBV28,NA,TRBJ2-1,many,TGTGCCAGCGGAGGGTTAGTCAATGAGCAGTTCTTC,CASGGLVNEQFF
TRBV29-1,NA,TRBJ1-2,NA,TGCAGCGGCAGAGAGGGGGATTATGGCTACACCTTC,CSGREGDYGYTF
TRBV10-3,TRBD1,TRBJ2-7,many,TGTGCCATCCAACGGGACAGAACCTACGAGCAGTACTTC,CAIQRDRTYEQYF
TRBV9,TRBD2,TRBJ2-1,few,TGTGCAAGCAGTACAGCGGGAGGCCCCTACAATGAGCAGTTCTTC,CASSTAGGPYNEQFF
TRBV13,NA,TRBJ2-3,many,TGTGCCAGCAGCCTAAGTCCCGGGACTCCCCCCACAGATACGCAGTATTTT,CASSLSPGTPPTDTQYF
TRBV7-9,NA,TRBJ1-2,many,TGTGCCAGCAGCTTACAGGGTGGCTACACCTTC,CASSLQGGYTF
TRBV5-5,TRBD2,TRBJ2-1,many,TGTGCCAGCAGCCTGGGGCTAGCGGGAGGTCACGAGCAGTTCTTC,CASSLGLAGGHEQFF
TRBV5-1,NA,TRBJ1-3,many,TGCGCCAGCAGCTTGGCATGGTTCGGGAACACCATATATTTT,CASSLAWFGNTIYF
TRBV11-2,TRBD1,TRBJ1-2,many,TGTGCCAGCAGCCCGAGGGGGATGGGACAGGGCGCCACTTCCTATGGCTACACCTTC,CASSPRGMGQGATSYGYTF
TRBV10-2,NA,TRBJ1-5,many,TGCGCCAGCCAGGAGGGTAGCAATCAGCCCCAGCATTTT,CASQEGSNQPQHF